A single sample is the source of the 32 T cell receptor beta chains below, sequenced in a study of CD8 T cells in ankylosing spondylitis (dated by TCRdb to the late 2010s). Library preparation used 5' RACE. This sample was sequenced with an Illumina HiSeq 2500. Starting from the raw public reads, TCRdb applied fastp trimming at Q25, assembled clones with MiXCR and retained in-frame beta chains. Here each entry gathers all rows of one CDR3 protein and keeps the most common genes and DNA. The sample table contains 39,000 or so distinct CDR3 sequences; only one count was recorded for 10% of them. The top ten constitute around 15% of the sample. The sample was blood, either unsorted or a sorted T cell fraction (not recorded which). These receptors were obtained from a male donor with ankylosing spondylitis or in good health (not recorded which).

The chain uses TRBV29-1 and TRBJ2-7; weak D call: TRBD2 (5 bases). The ends were cut back, 3 bases at V and 3 bases at J, with 9 bases in the middle. CDR1 is SQVTM and CDR2 is ANQGSEA in the germline V gene. CDR3 length equals 12 residues. CDR3 DNA: TGCAGCGTTGAGACTACCAACTACGAGCAGTACTTC. Protein product: CSVETTNYEQYF.

This clonotype showed up many times. J is TRBJ2-1 and V is TRBV2, with 7 bases fitting TRBD2. The length of the CDR3 is 17 residues. With 6 bases clipped from V and 2 bases from J, the junction kept 13 bases outside the gene matches. In germline, CDR1 is SNHLY, CDR2 FYNNEI. In DNA form, the CDR3 reads TGTGCCAGCAGCGTCCTGTTGGCTAGCGGAGCCTACAATGAGCAGTTCTTC. Protein: CASSVLLASGAYNEQFF.

J is TRBJ1-1 and V is TRBV6-1; 9 bases align to TRBD1. The CDR3 loop spans 14 amino acids. Germline trimming cut 4 bases from V and 3 bases from J; bases unmatched to any gene: 3. The V gene's germline CDR1 is MNHNS and CDR2 SASEGT. The CDR3, as DNA: TGTGCCAGCAGTGCCGGGACAGGGTACACTGAAGCTTTCTTT. Amino acids: CASSAGTGYTEAFF.

This clonotype was observed at least ten times. V and J are TRBV12-3 or TRBV12-4 and TRBJ1-1, with D maybe TRBD1 (5 bases). V was trimmed by 6 bases and J by 2 bases, leaving 13 bases between them. The CDR3 is made up of 14 amino acids. CDR3 loop: CASRFRGENTEAFF. The CDR3 DNA reads TGTGCCAGCAGATTCCGAGGGGAAAACACTGAAGCTTTCTTT.

This clonotype turned up a few times. The chain employs TRBV4-1 and TRBJ2-3, with 13 bases lining up with TRBD2. CDR1 and CDR2 from the germline V gene are MGHRA and YSYEKL. This CDR3 region has 20 residues. V lost 1 base to trimming and J lost 2 bases; unmatched junction nucleotides: 12. The chain's CDR3 is CASSQVGLAGAYQLTDTQYF. CDR3 DNA: TGCGCCAGCAGCCAAGTTGGACTAGCGGGAGCTTACCAACTCACAGATACGCAGTATTTT.

This clonotype was seen at least ten times. The chain carries TRBV11-1 and TRBJ2-4, with a tentative D call TRBD1 (6 bases). The germline V gene has CDR1 SGHAT and CDR2 FQDESV (reference sequence). Trimming stripped 4 bases from V and 0 bases from J, with 22 bases between. The CDR3 is made up of 19 amino acids. In nucleotides, the CDR3 is TGTGCCAGCAGCTCCGCCCTCACTCAGGGGCCTATAGCCAAAAACATTCAGTACTTC. This codes for CASSSALTQGPIAKNIQYF.

There are many counts of this clonotype. V is TRBV5-1 and J is TRBJ1-6; 11 bases line up with TRBD1. The V and J ends lost 4 bases and 9 bases, in that order; junction bases with no gene match: 3. Germline V lookup: CDR1 SGHRS, CDR2 YFSETQ. CDR3 size: 14 residues. The CDR3 loop reads CASSTGTGGSPLHF. The CDR3 region has the DNA TGCGCCAGCAGCACTGGGACAGGGGGTTCACCCCTCCACTTT.

This clonotype was observed many times. The chain has TRBV5-5 and TRBJ2-5; TRBD2 matches at 11 bases. The CDR3 covers 16 residues. The V segment lost 5 bases and the J segment 4 bases; nucleotides outside the gene matches: 10. Germline values: CDR1 SGHKS, CDR2 YYEKEE (reference sequence). CDR3 amino acids: CASRNKLAGVRETQYF. The CDR3 nucleotides are TGTGCCAGCAGGAACAAACTAGCGGGAGTGAGAGAGACCCAGTACTTC.

This clonotype is categorized as medium-sized (0.01 to 0.1%). V usage is TRBV27 and J usage is TRBJ1-1; 7 bases match TRBD1. This CDR3 spans 15 amino acids. In germline, CDR1 is MNHEY, CDR2 SMNVEV (reference sequence). The V segment lost 7 bases and the J segment 6 bases; nucleotides outside the gene matches: 14. The CDR3 region is CASKTKDRVGAEAFF. DNA of the CDR3: TGTGCCAGCAAAACGAAAGACAGGGTTGGGGCTGAAGCTTTCTTT.

This clonotype was seen repeatedly, ten times or more. The chain joins TRBV5-1 to TRBJ2-3, with 8 bases that match TRBD1. The length of the CDR3 is 17 residues. CDR1 and CDR2 (germline): SGHRS, YFSETQ. With 0 bases clipped from V and 1 base from J, the junction kept 7 bases outside the gene matches. The CDR3 DNA reads as TGCGCCAGCAGCTTGGGATACGTGACAGGGGGCACAGATACGCAGTATTTT. The encoded protein is CASSLGYVTGGTDTQYF.

As for this clonotype: This could be a read error, since a much larger clone is one nucleotide away. CDR3 DNA: TGCAGTGCAGGGGAACTAGCGGCTGTCTACAATGGGCAGTTCTTC. Its translation is CSAGELAAVYNGQFF. V gene TRBV20-1 combines with J gene TRBJ2-1; 8 bases map to TRBD2. In germline, CDR1 is DFQATT, CDR2 SNEGSKA (reference sequence). The CDR3 is 15 amino acids.

The chain is built from TRBV2 and TRBJ1-1, with D possibly being TRBD1 (6 bases). Per the germline V gene, CDR1 is SNHLY and CDR2 is FYNNEI. The CDR3 loop spans 15 amino acids. Trimming stripped 2 bases from V and 6 bases from J, with 16 bases between. The chain's CDR3 is CASSEPLGGRPEAFF. CDR3 bases: TGTGCCAGCAGTGAACCATTAGGGGGGCGACCTGAAGCTTTCTTT.

The chain recombines TRBV2 with TRBJ2-1; TRBD2 aligns across 16 bases. Per the germline V gene, CDR1 is SNHLY and CDR2 is FYNNEI. The CDR3 is 17 amino acids. With 6 bases clipped from V and 5 bases from J, the junction kept 7 bases outside the gene matches. The CDR3 bases are TGTGCCAGCAGCCCGGGACTAGCGGGAGGGAACCACAATGAGCAGTTCTTC. Its translation is CASSPGLAGGNHNEQFF.

In its sample, this clonotype was seen many times. The chain combines TRBV5-1 with TRBJ2-6; 10 bases are a match to TRBD2. Germline-derived CDR1 and CDR2 are SGHRS and YFSETQ. The CDR3 extends over 18 amino acids. V lost 0 bases and J lost 2; bases outside the gene matches: 5. Written as DNA, the CDR3 is TGCGCCAGCAGCTTGGATCTAGCGGGAGCCACTGGGGCCAACGTCCTGACTTTC. This sequence encodes CASSLDLAGATGANVLTF.

This clonotype showed up many times. The chain combines TRBV5-1 with TRBJ2-1; D gene unclear. Germline V lookup: CDR1 SGHRS, CDR2 YFSETQ. The CDR3 covers 17 residues. V was cut by 8 bases and J by 0 bases, with 21 bases left in between. The CDR3 DNA sequence: TGCGCCAGGACCGACCGGGCCTCTATCGGCTCCTACAATGAGCAGTTCTTC. Translated: CARTDRASIGSYNEQFF.

At least ten counts were recorded for this clonotype. The gene calls are TRBV10-3 and TRBJ2-3; D possibly matches TRBD1 or TRBD2 (5 bases each). The germline CDR1 and CDR2 sequences are ENHRY and SYGVKD. V dropped 5 bases and J dropped 0 bases, with 9 bases sitting between them. CDR3 length equals 14 residues. As DNA, the CDR3 is TGTGCCATCAGTTCGAGGGGCAGCACAGATACGCAGTATTTT. This encodes CAISSRGSTDTQYF.

On this clonotype itself: A much larger clone differs from this one at a single base, so this may be a read error. The J gene is TRBJ2-7, the V gene TRBV15; 10 bases fit TRBD2. The CDR3 is 15 residues long. The germline V gene has CDR1 LNHNV and CDR2 YYDKDF (reference sequence). For the CDR3, the DNA is TGTGCCCCCAGCAGGGGACTAGCGACTTCCTACGAGCAGTACTTC. It codes for CAPSRGLATSYEQYF.

In its sample, this clonotype was seen many times. V is TRBV5-1 and J is TRBJ2-1, with TRBD1 matching over 9 bases. CDR3 length: 15 amino acids. Trimming cost V 2 bases and J 4 bases; bases outside gene matches: 4. CDR1 and CDR2 from the germline V gene are SGHRS and YFSETQ. The chain's CDR3 is CASSFIGQGYNEQFF. For the CDR3, the DNA is TGCGCCAGCAGCTTCATAGGACAGGGGTACAATGAGCAGTTCTTC. The entire variable domain, with the rest obtained from reference TRBV5-1 and TRBJ2-1, is as follows: KAGVTQTPRYLIKTRGQQVTLSCSPISGHRSVSWYQQTPGQGLQFLFEYFSETQRNKGNFPGRFSGRQFSNSRSEMNVSTLELGDSALYLCASSFIGQGYNEQFFGPGTRLTVL.

In its sample, this clonotype was seen many times. The chain uses TRBV29-1 and TRBJ2-7; D might be TRBD2 (5 bases). The CDR3 totals 13 residues. In germline, CDR1 is SQVTM, CDR2 ANQGSEA. Trimming removed 6 bases at V and 3 bases at J, with 15 bases between. The CDR3 reads CSVRPGESYEQYF. Written as DNA, the CDR3 is TGCAGCGTCCGACCCGGGGAAAGCTACGAGCAGTACTTC.

This clonotype was detected ten times or more. The chain joins TRBV10-3 to TRBJ2-1; no clear D. Trimming took off 0 bases at V and 2 bases at J, with 14 bases between the two ends. Germline lookup yields CDR1 ENHRY and CDR2 SYGVKD. The CDR3 consists of 17 residues. The CDR3 DNA follows: TGTGCCATCAGTGAGTCACGGCAGGCCACCGCCTACAATGAGCAGTTCTTC. This sequence encodes CAISESRQATAYNEQFF.

This clonotype was seen many times. The CDR3 region has the DNA TGTGCCAGCAGGGGGAGCGGGAGTAGCACAGATACGCAGTATTTT. It translates to CASRGSGSSTDTQYF. The chain joins TRBV7-8 to TRBJ2-3, with TRBD2 identical over 8 bases. V dropped 6 bases and J dropped 0; count of bases not matched to a gene: 5. The CDR3 runs 15 residues. Germline values: CDR1 SGHVS, CDR2 FQNEAQ.

This clonotype was observed at least ten times. This chain connects TRBV10-3 to TRBJ2-7; 9 positions match TRBD1. There are 14 residues in the CDR3. Trimming took 3 bases from V and 3 from J; bases not matched to a gene: 3. In germline, CDR1 is ENHRY, CDR2 SYGVKD. For the CDR3, the DNA is TGTGCCATCAGTGAAGTGACAGGGGGCTACGAGCAGTACTTC. Amino acid sequence: CAISEVTGGYEQYF.

This clonotype was seen at least ten times. The chain couples TRBV3-1 to TRBJ2-1; D ambiguous. Germline V gene sequence: CDR1 LGHDT, CDR2 YNNKEL (reference sequence). The CDR3 covers 14 residues. V was cut by 0 bases and J by 9 bases, with 12 bases left in between. The CDR3 loop reads CASSQDRVAPEQFF. DNA for the CDR3: TGTGCCAGCAGCCAAGATAGGGTGGCGCCTGAGCAGTTCTTC.

This clonotype showed up just a few times. V and J are TRBV20-1 and TRBJ2-7; the match to TRBD2 covers 7 bases. The J segment lost 2 bases and the V segment lost 3 bases, leaving 10 bases of the junction unmatched. The CDR3 is 15 amino acids. The germline V gene encodes CDR1 DFQATT and CDR2 SNEGSKA (reference sequence). For the CDR3, the DNA is TGCAGTGCTAGTTATTACCTAGCGGACACCTACGAGCAGTACTTC. Translated, it gives CSASYYLADTYEQYF.

The sample holds a few counts of this clonotype. This chain uses TRBV6-5 with TRBJ2-7, with TRBD1 matching over 8 bases. The V gene's germline CDR1 is MNHEY and CDR2 SVGAGI. V was pared by 3 bases and J by 2 bases, with 3 bases of the junction left unmatched. This CDR3 has 14 amino acids. CDR3 sequence reads: CASSYDRGPYEQYF. CDR3 nucleotide sequence: TGTGCCAGCAGTTATGACAGGGGACCCTACGAGCAGTACTTC.

The chain has TRBV20-1 and TRBJ2-1; no firm D call. This CDR3 comprises 13 residues. The V end lost 3 bases, the J end lost 0 bases, and 6 bases lay between the germline ends. CDR1 is DFQATT and CDR2 is SNEGSKA in the germline V gene (reference sequence). CDR3 residues: CSARGNSYNEQFF. As DNA, the CDR3 is TGCAGTGCTAGGGGCAACTCCTACAATGAGCAGTTCTTC.

In its sample, this clonotype was seen many times. The rearrangement links TRBV3-1 to TRBJ1-1; D possibly corresponds to TRBD1 (6 bases). V was clipped by 2 bases and J by 5 bases, with 12 bases between them. Germline CDR1 is LGHDT and CDR2 is YNNKEL (reference sequence). This CDR3 is built from 14 residues. The CDR3 DNA sequence: TGTGCCAGCAGCCAACATACAGGGAAAACTGAAGCTTTCTTT. This encodes CASSQHTGKTEAFF. The entire variable domain, with the rest obtained from reference TRBV3-1 and TRBJ1-1, is as follows: DTAVSQTPKYLVTQMGNDKSIKCEQNLGHDTMYWYKQDSKKFLKIMFSYNNKELIINETVPNRFSPKSPDKAHLNLHINSLELGDSAVYFCASSQHTGKTEAFFGQGTRLTVV.

The table lists this clonotype with a few counts. The rearrangement joins TRBV27 to TRBJ1-1; D is ambiguous. Looked up from germline, CDR1 is MNHEY and CDR2 is SMNVEV (reference sequence). This CDR3 contains 13 residues. Trimming took off 7 bases at V and 0 bases at J, with 9 bases between the two ends. The CDR3: CASKSALNTEAFF. In DNA form, the CDR3 reads TGTGCCAGCAAATCGGCCTTGAACACTGAAGCTTTCTTT.

In its sample, this clonotype was seen many times. The genes are TRBV12-3 or TRBV12-4 and TRBJ2-7; 7 bases fit TRBD2. The CDR3 sequence is 17 residues long. The trim removed 1 base at V and 0 bases at J, leaving 9 bases unmatched. The chain's CDR3 is CASSLVGTIHSSYEQYF. The CDR3 DNA reads TGTGCCAGCAGTTTAGTAGGGACTATCCACTCCTCCTACGAGCAGTACTTC.

The chain has TRBV2 and TRBJ2-4, with 8 bases lining up with TRBD2. Germline CDR1 SNHLY, CDR2 FYNNEI. The CDR3 is 12 residues long. V was clipped by 6 bases and J by 6 bases; unmatched bases: 1. The CDR3 reads CASRLAANIQYF. In DNA form, the CDR3 reads TGTGCCAGCAGACTAGCGGCAAACATTCAGTACTTC.

This clonotype is medium-sized (0.01 to 0.1%) within its sample. One junction end disagrees with the germline gene, perhaps due to a read error. The V gene is TRBV20-1, the J gene TRBJ2-3; D gene ambiguous. Per germline, CDR1 DFQATT and CDR2 SNEGSKA (reference sequence). The CDR3 runs to 14 residues. In DNA, the CDR3 is TGCAGTGCTAGTAGGCCGGATCTCACAGATACACAGTATTTT. It is translated as CSASRPDLTDTQYF.

This clonotype is labeled as medium-sized. The J gene is TRBJ2-5, the V gene TRBV11-2, with TRBD2 matching over 10 bases. J gave up 4 bases and V 2 bases, and 7 bases lay outside the gene matches. The CDR3 totals 16 residues. CDR1 is SGHAT and CDR2 is FQNNGV in the germline V gene. The CDR3 DNA follows: TGTGCCAGCAGCTTATACCCCCAGCGGGAGGGAGAGACCCAGTACTTC. Amino acid sequence: CASSLYPQREGETQYF.